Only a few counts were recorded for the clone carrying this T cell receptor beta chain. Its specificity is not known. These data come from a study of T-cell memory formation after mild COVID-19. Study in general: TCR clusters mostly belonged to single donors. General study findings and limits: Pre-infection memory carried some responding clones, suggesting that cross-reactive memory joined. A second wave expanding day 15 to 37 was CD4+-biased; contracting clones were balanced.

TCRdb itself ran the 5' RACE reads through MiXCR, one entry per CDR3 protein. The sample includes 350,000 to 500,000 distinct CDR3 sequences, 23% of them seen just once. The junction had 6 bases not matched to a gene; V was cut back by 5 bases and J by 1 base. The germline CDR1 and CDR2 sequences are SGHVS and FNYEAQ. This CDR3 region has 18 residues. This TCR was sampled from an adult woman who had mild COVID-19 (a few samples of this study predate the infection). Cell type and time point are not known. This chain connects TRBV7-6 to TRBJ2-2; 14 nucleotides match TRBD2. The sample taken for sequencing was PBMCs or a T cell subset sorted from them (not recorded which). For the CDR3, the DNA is TGTGCCAGCAGCCCGGGACTAGCGGGAGTGCGGAACACCGGGGAGCTGTTTTTT. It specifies CASSPGLAGVRNTGELFF. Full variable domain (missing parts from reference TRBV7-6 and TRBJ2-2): GAGVSQSPRYKVTKRGQDVALRCDPISGHVSLYWYRQALGQGPEFLTYFNYEAQQDKSGLPNDRFSAERPEGSISTLTIQRTEQRDSAMYRCASSPGLAGVRNTGELFFGEGSRLTVL.